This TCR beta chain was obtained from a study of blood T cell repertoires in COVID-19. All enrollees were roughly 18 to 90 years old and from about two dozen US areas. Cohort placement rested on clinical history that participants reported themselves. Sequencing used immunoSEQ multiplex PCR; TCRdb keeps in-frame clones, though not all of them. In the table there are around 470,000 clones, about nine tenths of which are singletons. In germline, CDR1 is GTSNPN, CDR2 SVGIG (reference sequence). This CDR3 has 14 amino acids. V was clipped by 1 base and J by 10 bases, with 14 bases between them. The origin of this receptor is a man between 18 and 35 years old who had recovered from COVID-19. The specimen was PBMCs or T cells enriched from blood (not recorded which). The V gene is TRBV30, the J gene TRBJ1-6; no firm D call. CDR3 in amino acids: CAWSEGASHSPLHF. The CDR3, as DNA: TGTGCCTGGAGTGAGGGAGCCTCGCACTCACCCCTCCACTTT.